This T cell receptor beta chain was retrieved from a study of T cell changes during pregnancy in multiple sclerosis. TCRdb keeps only in-frame clones here, not all; method: immunoSEQ multiplex PCR. The sample yields around 100,000 clones, 80% to 95% seen once. Per the germline V gene, CDR1 is SGHAT and CDR2 is FQNNGV. This CDR3 comprises 13 residues. V lost 0 bases, J lost 7 bases, and 7 bases lay in between. The sequenced sample was peripheral blood, obtained in the third trimester of pregnancy. The gene calls are TRBV11-2 and TRBJ1-5; D not resolved. The clonotype originates from a female donor with multiple sclerosis, enrolled in a pregnancy study. CDR3 sequence: CASSLEAEQPQHF. CDR3 DNA: TGTGCCAGCAGCTTAGAAGCGGAACAGCCCCAGCATTTT. The variable domain in full, with the rest retrieved from reference TRBV11-2 and TRBJ1-5, is EAGVAQSPRYKIIEKRQSVAFWCNPISGHATLYWYQQILGQGPKLLIQFQNNGVVDDSQLPKDRFSAERLKGVDSTLKIQPAKLEDSAVYLCASSLEAEQPQHFGDGTRLSIL.